Listed below are T cell receptor beta chains from one sample, sequenced in a study of T cell responses to AZD1222 COVID-19 vaccine. TCRdb's copy holds only in-frame clones and misses some; the assay was immunoSEQ multiplex PCR. There are 65,000 to 75,000 clones in the sample; 70% to 90% occur only once, and 4.8% lies in the top ten. The input for sequencing was peripheral blood, taken 28 days after the second dose of the MenACWY control vaccine. The receptor source for this set is an adult who received the MenACWY meningococcal vaccine as a control. Each CDR3 is given with its conserved first and last residue. The D gene is left open where the match is weak. Size is omitted from some rows. Given values are once, few, many or a class for expanded clones.

NA TRBJ2-7 TRBV5-6 NA TGTGCCAGCAGCTTAGCCTGGGGTTTAGCGGCGAACTACGAGCAGTACTTC CASSLAWGLAANYEQYF
TRBD2 TRBJ2-7 TRBV7-6 NA TGTGCCAGCAGCTCCACCTTGGGAATTAGCGGGGCCTACGAGCAGTACTTC CASSSTLGISGAYEQYF
NA TRBJ2-7 TRBV11-3 few TGTGCCAGCAGCCCAGGGTCGGGCGAGCAGTACTTC CASSPGSGEQYF
NA TRBJ1-1 TRBV4-3 NA TGCGCCAGCAGCCAATTCGCGGCTAACACTGAAGCTTTCTTT CASSQFAANTEAFF
NA TRBJ2-3 TRBV29-1 NA TGCAGCGTTGAGAGGGGGGGCGGCACAGATACGCAGTATTTT CSVERGGGTDTQYF
TRBD1 TRBJ2-7 TRBV28 NA TGTGCCAGCATCCCACAGGGGGCCTCCTACGAGCAGTACTTC CASIPQGASYEQYF
TRBD1 TRBJ1-6 TRBV5-1 once TGCGCCAGCAGCTTGGATACAGGGGGATTGGATTCACCCCTCCACTTT CASSLDTGGLDSPLHF
NA TRBJ1-5 TRBV7-2 NA TGTGCCAGCAGCTTCGGTGGAAATCAGCCCCAGCATTTT CASSFGGNQPQHF
NA TRBJ1-2 TRBV6-5 NA TGTGCCAGCAGTTACTCGGGGGCTGGCTACACCTTC CASSYSGAGYTF
NA TRBJ2-7 TRBV2 NA TGTGCCAGCACGGCAGGGTCCTACGAGCAGTACTTC CASTAGSYEQYF
NA TRBJ1-1 TRBV18 NA TGTGCCAGCTCACCGTCATTATCGACTGAAGCTTTCTTT CASSPSLSTEAFF
NA TRBJ2-7 TRBV5-4 NA TGTGCCAGCAGCTTGGCAAACAGCGACTACGAGCAGTACTTC CASSLANSDYEQYF
NA TRBJ1-2 TRBV7-8 NA TGTGCCAGCAGCTTAGGAGGAGTGGTGAACTATGGCTACACCTTC CASSLGGVVNYGYTF
NA TRBJ2-5 TRBV19 NA TGTGCCAGTAGTATAGCGCAGGGGATGGAGACCCAGTACTTC CASSIAQGMETQYF
NA TRBJ1-4 TRBV11-2 NA TGTGCCAGCAGCTTACACAGCGAAAAACTGTTTTTT CASSLHSEKLFF
NA TRBJ1-5 TRBV6-5 NA TGTGCCAGCTTAGAGTCACAGGATAATCAGCCCCAGCATTTT CASLESQDNQPQHF
NA TRBJ2-3 TRBV7-2 NA TGTGCCAGCAGCTTAGCGTTTCCAGATACGCAGTATTTT CASSLAFPDTQYF